This is a list of T cell receptor beta chains from one sample in a study of blood T cell repertoires in COVID-19. Data came from immunoSEQ multiplex PCR; TCRdb stores just in-frame clones and leaves some out. The data contain more than 300,000 clones, around 84% of them singletons. The material sequenced was PBMCs or T cells enriched from blood (not recorded which). The source of these receptors is a man aged 30-40 years who had recovered from COVID-19. The CDR3 runs from the conserved cysteine through the conserved F or W. The D gene is left open where the match is weak. The size field is filled for only some rows; it gives once, few, many or a size class.

V: TRBV5-4
D: TRBD2
J: TRBJ2-7
size: .
CDR3: CASSSPTSGSYEQYF
DNA: TGTGCCAGCAGCTCACCAACTAGCGGGAGCTACGAGCAGTACTTC

V: TRBV10-1
D: .
J: TRBJ2-7
size: .
CDR3: CASSTGIREQYF
DNA: TGCGCCAGCAGCACCGGGATTAGGGAGCAGTACTTC

V: TRBV10-3
D: .
J: TRBJ2-1
size: .
CDR3: CAISDLGRGANEQFF
DNA: TGTGCCATCAGTGATCTCGGGAGAGGGGCCAATGAGCAGTTCTTC

V: TRBV5-1
D: TRBD1
J: TRBJ1-2
size: .
CDR3: CASSLVSGQKNYGYTF
DNA: TGCGCCAGCAGCTTGGTGTCGGGACAGAAAAACTATGGCTACACCTTC

V: TRBV5-4
D: .
J: TRBJ2-3
size: once
CDR3: CASRPRRGSTILADTQYF
DNA: TGTGCCAGCCGACCCCGCCGCGGTAGTACAATTTTGGCAGATACGCAGTATTTT

V: TRBV24-1
D: .
J: TRBJ1-1
size: .
CDR3: CATSGGGRTEAFF
DNA: TGTGCCACCAGTGGGGGGGGGCGAACTGAAGCTTTCTTT

V: TRBV18
D: TRBD1
J: TRBJ1-4
size: .
CDR3: CASSLSTGENEKLFF
DNA: TGTGCCAGCTCACTATCCACAGGGGAGAATGAAAAACTGTTTTTT

V: TRBV7-8
D: .
J: TRBJ1-1
size: .
CDR3: CASSLVGKTGLGAFF
DNA: TGTGCCAGCAGCTTAGTTGGCAAAACGGGACTGGGAGCTTTCTTT

V: TRBV3-1/TRBV3-2
D: .
J: TRBJ1-1
size: .
CDR3: CASRPQWNTEAFF
DNA: TGTGCCAGCAGGCCTCAGTGGAACACTGAAGCTTTCTTT

V: TRBV30
D: .
J: TRBJ1-2
size: .
CDR3: CAWSYGGSYGYTF
DNA: TGTGCCTGGAGTTACGGGGGGAGCTATGGCTACACCTTC

V: TRBV6-5
D: .
J: TRBJ1-1
size: many
CDR3: CASSIRGTEAFF
DNA: TGTGCCAGCAGTATCCGGGGCACTGAAGCTTTCTTT

V: TRBV29-1
D: TRBD2
J: TRBJ2-1
size: .
CDR3: CSVEGLAGESSYNEQFF
DNA: TGCAGCGTTGAGGGACTAGCGGGGGAGAGCTCCTACAATGAGCAGTTCTTC

V: TRBV7-9
D: TRBD2
J: TRBJ2-3
size: .
CDR3: CASSLVMSGRGNTQYF
DNA: TGTGCCAGCAGCTTAGTCATGAGCGGGAGGGGAAATACGCAGTATTTT

V: TRBV27
D: .
J: TRBJ1-4
size: .
CDR3: CASSPWDATGYRKLFF
DNA: TGTGCCAGCAGTCCCTGGGACGCCACAGGGTATCGAAAACTGTTTTTT

V: TRBV24-1
D: .
J: TRBJ1-2
size: once
CDR3: CATSGEGAFSPDGYTF
DNA: TGTGCCACCAGTGGGGAAGGGGCTTTTTCTCCGGATGGCTACACCTTC

V: TRBV10-3
D: TRBD1
J: TRBJ1-2
size: .
CDR3: CAINPRTDRVGGYTF
DNA: TGTGCCATCAATCCACGAACCGACAGGGTTGGTGGCTACACCTTC

V: TRBV19
D: TRBD2
J: TRBJ2-1
size: once
CDR3: CASRASGTSWNEQFF
DNA: TGTGCCAGTAGAGCTAGCGGGACTTCGTGGAATGAGCAGTTCTTC

V: TRBV9
D: .
J: TRBJ1-1
size: few
CDR3: CASSVGNRRDTEAFF
DNA: TGTGCCAGCAGCGTAGGAAACCGGAGGGACACTGAAGCTTTCTTT

V: TRBV21-1
D: .
J: TRBJ1-2
size: .
CDR3: CASSWADYGYTF
DNA: TGTGCCAGCAGTTGGGCAGACTATGGCTACACCTTC

V: TRBV15
D: TRBD2
J: TRBJ2-7
size: few
CDR3: CATSRGSGLSYEQYF
DNA: TGTGCCACCAGCAGGGGTAGCGGGCTCTCCTACGAGCAGTACTTC

V: TRBV5-1
D: TRBD1
J: TRBJ2-3
size: .
CDR3: CASSGQGGTDTQYF
DNA: TGCGCCAGCAGCGGACAGGGAGGAACAGATACGCAGTATTTT

V: TRBV4-1
D: TRBD2
J: TRBJ2-1
size: .
CDR3: CASSQDLRREGLNEQFF
DNA: TGCGCCAGCAGCCAAGATCTAAGGCGGGAGGGCCTGAATGAGCAGTTCTTC

V: TRBV7-2
D: .
J: TRBJ2-3
size: .
CDR3: CASSSRQTDTQYF
DNA: TGTGCCAGCAGCTCAAGACAGACAGATACGCAGTATTTT

V: TRBV5-1
D: .
J: TRBJ2-1
size: .
CDR3: CASSWGGGGRDEQFF
DNA: TGCGCCAGCAGCTGGGGAGGTGGTGGACGGGATGAGCAGTTCTTC

V: TRBV5-6
D: .
J: TRBJ2-2
size: few
CDR3: CASTMSRDGELFF
DNA: TGTGCCAGCACCATGTCCAGGGACGGGGAGCTGTTTTTT

V: TRBV20-1
D: .
J: TRBJ1-1
size: few
CDR3: CSASRVAEAFF
DNA: TGCAGTGCTAGCAGGGTGGCTGAAGCTTTCTTT

V: TRBV27
D: TRBD2
J: TRBJ2-1
size: .
CDR3: CASSVAGYLVGRNEQFF
DNA: TGTGCCAGCAGCGTAGCGGGATACCTAGTAGGGCGCAATGAGCAGTTCTTC

V: TRBV24-1
D: .
J: TRBJ2-2
size: .
CDR3: CATSDFSGATGELFF
DNA: TGTGCCACCAGTGATTTCTCAGGGGCCACCGGGGAGCTGTTTTTT

V: TRBV5-5
D: .
J: TRBJ2-3
size: .
CDR3: CASSLVPSRTDTQYF
DNA: TGTGCCAGCAGCTTGGTTCCTTCCCGCACAGATACGCAGTATTTT

V: TRBV5-1
D: TRBD1
J: TRBJ2-3
size: .
CDR3: CASSGRGLDGTQYF
DNA: TGCGCCAGCAGCGGTAGGGGGCTAGACGGTACGCAGTATTTT

V: TRBV24-1
D: .
J: TRBJ1-5
size: few
CDR3: CATSDPRGTGQPQHF
DNA: TGTGCCACCAGTGACCCCAGGGGAACGGGACAGCCCCAGCATTTT

V: TRBV4-1
D: .
J: TRBJ2-2
size: few
CDR3: CASSQDGVWNTGELFF
DNA: TGCGCCAGCAGCCAAGACGGGGTTTGGAACACCGGGGAGCTGTTTTTT

V: TRBV28
D: .
J: TRBJ1-3
size: .
CDR3: CASSFGGGARGTIYF
DNA: TGTGCCAGCAGTTTTGGCGGGGGGGCGAGAGGCACCATATATTTT

V: TRBV6-1
D: TRBD1
J: TRBJ1-5
size: few
CDR3: CASSEGDRGGQPQHF
DNA: TGTGCCAGCAGCGAAGGGGACAGGGGAGGTCAGCCCCAGCATTTT

V: TRBV30
D: .
J: TRBJ1-3
size: .
CDR3: CACSRGGIQNTIYF
DNA: TGTGCCTGCAGTCGGGGGGGGATTCAAAACACCATATATTTT

V: TRBV6-1
D: TRBD1
J: TRBJ1-4
size: .
CDR3: CASSDGVRGTAELANEKLFF
DNA: TGTGCCAGCAGTGATGGAGTAAGAGGGACAGCAGAGCTGGCTAATGAAAAACTGTTTTTT

V: TRBV29-1
D: .
J: TRBJ1-1
size: .
CDR3: CSVEDRNRGTEAFF
DNA: TGCAGCGTTGAAGATCGAAATAGGGGCACTGAAGCTTTCTTT

V: TRBV11-2
D: TRBD1
J: TRBJ1-4
size: .
CDR3: CASSLGTGPTNEKLFF
DNA: TGTGCCAGCAGCTTAGGGACAGGTCCAACTAATGAAAAACTGTTTTTT

V: TRBV9
D: TRBD2
J: TRBJ2-7
size: .
CDR3: CASSVGAGSAYEQYF
DNA: TGTGCCAGCAGCGTTGGAGCGGGAAGCGCCTACGAGCAGTACTTC

V: TRBV20-1
D: .
J: TRBJ1-2
size: .
CDR3: CSASFGLQGYYGYTF
DNA: TGCAGTGCTAGTTTCGGGTTACAGGGTTACTATGGCTACACCTTC

V: TRBV19
D: .
J: TRBJ2-1
size: .
CDR3: CASRPGWGNEQFF
DNA: TGTGCCAGTAGACCGGGATGGGGCAATGAGCAGTTCTTC